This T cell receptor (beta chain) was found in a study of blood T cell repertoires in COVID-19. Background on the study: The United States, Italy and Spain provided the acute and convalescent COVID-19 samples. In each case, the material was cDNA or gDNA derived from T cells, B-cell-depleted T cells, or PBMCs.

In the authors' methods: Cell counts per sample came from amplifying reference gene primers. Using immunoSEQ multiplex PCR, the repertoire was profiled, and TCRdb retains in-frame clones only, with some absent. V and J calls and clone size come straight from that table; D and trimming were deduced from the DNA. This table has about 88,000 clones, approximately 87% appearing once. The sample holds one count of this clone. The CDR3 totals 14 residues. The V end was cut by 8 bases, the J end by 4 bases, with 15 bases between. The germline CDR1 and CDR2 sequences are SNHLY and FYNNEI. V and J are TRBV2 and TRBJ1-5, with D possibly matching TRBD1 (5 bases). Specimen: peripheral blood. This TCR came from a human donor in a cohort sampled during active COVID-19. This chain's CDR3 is CASAGRNRNQPQHF. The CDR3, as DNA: TGTGCCAGCGCGGGGAGAAACAGGAATCAGCCCCAGCATTTT.